The 9 T cell receptor beta chains reported below all come from one sample, sequenced in a study of identical twins. TCRdb reprocessed the 5' RACE reads with MiXCR, giving one entry per CDR3 protein. The data show approximately 1.8 million distinct CDR3 sequences, less than 40% seen once. The material sequenced was cord blood. The receptors were sampled from a newborn girl in good health.

Points on this clonotype: It may be a read error: a sequence one base away is much more abundant. This rearrangement joins TRBV12-3 or TRBV12-4 to TRBJ2-1; the match to TRBD2 covers 8 bases. Trimming cost V 6 bases and J 5 bases; bases outside gene matches: 0. CDR3 size: 12 residues. CDR3 nucleotides: TGTGCCAGCAGACTAGCGGACAATGAGCAGTTCTTC. Protein product: CASRLADNEQFF.

This clonotype was detected only a few times. This chain joins TRBV19 and TRBJ2-3, with 7 bases matching TRBD2. The germline V gene encodes CDR1 LNHDA and CDR2 SQIVND (reference sequence). The V gene end was trimmed by 5 bases and the J gene end by 2 bases; junction bases not matched to a gene: 10. The CDR3 is made up of 16 amino acids. This CDR3 is CASSGGAGAVTDTQYF. CDR3 bases: TGTGCCAGTAGTGGTGGCGCGGGAGCGGTCACAGATACGCAGTATTTT.

In this sample, this clonotype turned up a few times. The chain has TRBV20-1 and TRBJ2-7, with TRBD2 identical over 11 bases. V shed 5 bases and J 7 bases; nucleotides not matched to a gene: 13. CDR1 and CDR2 (germline): DFQATT, SNEGSKA (reference sequence). The length of the CDR3 is 15 residues. The CDR3 coding sequence is TGCAGTGCTTCCCCACTAGCGGGGGCCTACAATGAGCAGTACTTC. Translation gives CSASPLAGAYNEQYF.

This clonotype was counted between two and nine times. The chain is built from TRBV24-1 and TRBJ2-1; D is undetermined. Germline V gene lookup returns CDR1 KGHDR and CDR2 SFDVKD. V lost 9 bases and J lost 6, with 11 bases in between. The CDR3 runs 12 residues. The CDR3 loop is CATGQVGNEQFF. CDR3 DNA sequence: TGTGCCACCGGGCAGGTCGGCAATGAGCAGTTCTTC.

The V call is TRBV5-1, the J call TRBJ2-3; 9 bases match TRBD1. CDR1 and CDR2 (germline): SGHRS, YFSETQ. After removal of 4 bases from V and 0 bases from J, the junction contained 6 bases not matched to a gene. This CDR3 is built from 16 residues. CDR3 coding DNA: TGCGCCAGCAGCGCTATAGGACAGGGGAGCACAGATACGCAGTATTTT. Translation: CASSAIGQGSTDTQYF. Together with reference TRBV5-1 and TRBJ2-3, the CDR3 gives the full variable domain: KAGVTQTPRYLIKTRGQQVTLSCSPISGHRSVSWYQQTPGQGLQFLFEYFSETQRNKGNFPGRFSGRQFSNSRSEMNVSTLELGDSALYLCASSAIGQGSTDTQYFGPGTRLTVL.

The chain carries TRBV4-1 and TRBJ1-6, with 8 bases identical to TRBD1. V was pared by 1 base and J by 5 bases, with 1 base of the junction left unmatched. The CDR3 totals 15 residues. Germline lookup yields CDR1 MGHRA and CDR2 YSYEKL. CDR3 DNA sequence: TGCGCCAGCAGCCAAGGGGGACAGGATAATTCACCCCTCCACTTT. This gives the protein CASSQGGQDNSPLHF.

The J gene is TRBJ1-2, the V gene TRBV6-1, with D unresolved. Trimming took off 3 bases at V and 0 bases at J, with 11 bases between the two ends. Germline CDR1 MNHNS, CDR2 SASEGT. CDR3 size: 15 residues. CDR3 residues: CASSDFRDTNYGYTF. Written as DNA, the CDR3 is TGTGCCAGCAGTGATTTCCGGGATACTAACTATGGCTACACCTTC.

The V call is TRBV3-1, the J call TRBJ2-7; D assignment may be TRBD1 or TRBD2 (5 bases each). The J call may not be correct, given that the DNA end is closer to TRBJ2-5. This CDR3 region has 15 residues. Germline-derived CDR1 and CDR2 are LGHDT and YNNKEL (reference sequence). CDR3: CASSQAWGLGGTQYF. CDR3 in DNA: TGTGCCAGCAGCCAAGCTTGGGGGTTGGGCGGGACCCAGTACTTC.

The chain uses TRBV5-1 and TRBJ2-1; perhaps TRBD1 as D (5 bases). With 0 bases removed from V and 6 bases from J, the gap between germline ends came to 13 bases. CDR3 length: 15 residues. Germline CDR1 SGHRS, CDR2 YFSETQ. The CDR3 DNA follows: TGCGCCAGCAGCTTGGGGCAGGGCGGTCGCAATGAGCAGTTCTTC. This sequence encodes CASSLGQGGRNEQFF.